These 14 T cell receptor beta chains originate from one sample sequenced in a study of blood T cell repertoires in COVID-19. Here immunoSEQ multiplex PCR was the method, and the copy in TCRdb shows in-frame clones only, minus some. The sample lists 73,000 or so clones, 70% to 90% occurring once. Sequenced sample: peripheral blood. The receptors were gathered from a young man with acute or convalescent COVID-19.

V usage is TRBV7-9 and J usage is TRBJ2-2; tentatively, D is TRBD2 (6 bases). The V gene's germline CDR1 is SEHNR and CDR2 FQNEAQ (reference sequence). Trimming removed 4 bases at V and 6 bases at J, with 15 bases between. There are 15 residues in the CDR3. DNA for the CDR3: TGTGCCAGCAGCTCGTGGGACTTGCTCGCCGGGGAGCTGTTTTTT. Its protein product is CASSSWDLLAGELFF.

The V call is TRBV18, the J call TRBJ2-5; TRBD1 is a possible D gene (6 bases). Trimming took 3 bases from V and 5 from J, leaving 13 bases between them. From germline, CDR1 is KGHSH and CDR2 LQKENI. This CDR3 contains 14 residues. Written as DNA, the CDR3 is TGTGCCAGCTCACCTAGGGACAAGAGGGAGACCCAGTACTTC. Translation: CASSPRDKRETQYF.

This clone was counted a single time. The chain uses TRBV2 and TRBJ1-1, with D perhaps matching TRBD1 (6 bases). CDR3 size: 13 residues. Germline V lookup: CDR1 SNHLY, CDR2 FYNNEI. The V end was cut by 4 bases, the J end by 4 bases, with 10 bases between. The CDR3 spells CASSGTGTTEAFF. CDR3 in DNA: TGTGCCAGCAGTGGTACAGGGACCACTGAAGCTTTCTTT.

This clone was counted a few times. V usage is TRBV9 and J usage is TRBJ2-1; D is unresolved. Germline CDR1 reads SGDLS; CDR2 reads YYNGEE. This CDR3 spans 14 amino acids. Between the trimmed V and J ends, which lost 0 bases and 4 bases, there was a span of 8 bases. The CDR3 sequence is CASSVDETYNEQFF. CDR3 coding DNA: TGTGCCAGCAGCGTAGATGAGACTTACAATGAGCAGTTCTTC.

The V gene is TRBV4-3, the J gene TRBJ1-5; D ambiguous. This CDR3 spans 13 amino acids. Trimming removed 0 bases at V and 8 bases at J, with 8 bases between. Looked up from germline, CDR1 is LGHNA and CDR2 is YSLEER. The CDR3 here is CASSQDPGEPQHF. In nucleotides, the CDR3 is TGCGCCAGCAGCCAAGATCCCGGGGAGCCCCAGCATTTT.

The J gene is TRBJ2-3, the V gene TRBV4-2; 7 nucleotides match TRBD2. The germline V gene has CDR1 LGHNA and CDR2 YNFKEQ. The CDR3 is 14 residues long. V dropped 1 base and J dropped 5; count of bases not matched to a gene: 3. The CDR3 region is CASSQGLAQDTQYF. For the CDR3, the DNA is TGTGCCAGCAGCCAAGGACTAGCACAAGATACGCAGTATTTT.

The sample holds one count of this clone. This chain links TRBV11-2 with TRBJ1-3, with D uncertain. The CDR3 totals 14 residues. With 5 bases removed from V and 1 base from J, the gap between germline ends came to 9 bases. The germline V gene has CDR1 SGHAT and CDR2 FQNNGV. CDR3: CASSRGFSGNTIYF. CDR3 nucleotides: TGTGCCAGCAGCCGCGGGTTTTCTGGAAACACCATATATTTT.

The J gene is TRBJ2-5, the V gene TRBV9, with no clear D. This CDR3 is built from 13 residues. Per germline, CDR1 SGDLS and CDR2 YYNGEE. Trimming stripped 3 bases from V and 1 base from J, with 7 bases between. The CDR3 sequence: CASSASFQETQYF. The CDR3 nucleotides are TGTGCCAGCAGCGCTAGTTTCCAAGAGACCCAGTACTTC.

V is TRBV30 and J is TRBJ2-2, with TRBD2 identical over 8 bases. Germline lookup yields CDR1 GTSNPN and CDR2 SVGIG (reference sequence). This CDR3 is 15 amino acids long. V was clipped by 0 bases and J by 5 bases; unmatched bases: 5. The CDR3: CAWSVTSGGTGELFF. CDR3 DNA sequence: TGTGCCTGGAGTGTAACTAGCGGAGGGACCGGGGAGCTGTTTTTT.

The chain links TRBV3-1 (or the pseudogene TRBV3-2) to TRBJ2-5; D unresolved. Trimming took 4 bases from V and 2 from J, leaving 8 bases between them. Germline CDR1 LGHDT, CDR2 YNNKEL (reference sequence). The CDR3 extends over 13 amino acids. In DNA, the CDR3 is TGTGCCAGCAGCCTTCACCAGCAAGAGACCCAGTACTTC. It is translated as CASSLHQQETQYF.

CDR3 in amino acids: CASSPGLAGFQETQYF. In DNA, the CDR3 is TGTGCCAGCAGCCCAGGACTAGCGGGATTCCAAGAGACCCAGTACTTC. V is TRBV5-4 and J is TRBJ2-5, with 12 bases that match TRBD2. CDR1 and CDR2 (germline): SGHNT, YYREEE (reference sequence). The J segment lost 1 base and the V segment lost 4 bases, leaving 5 bases of the junction unmatched. The CDR3 is made up of 16 amino acids.

This chain joins TRBV2 and TRBJ2-1; D perhaps matches TRBD1 (5 bases). The germline gives CDR1 SNHLY, CDR2 FYNNEI. The ends were cut back, 1 base at V and 9 bases at J, with 10 bases in the middle. This CDR3 comprises 13 residues. The CDR3 sequence: CASSEVRVTEQFF. The CDR3 DNA reads as TGTGCCAGCAGTGAAGTCAGGGTCACTGAGCAGTTCTTC.

The V and J genes are TRBV5-1 and TRBJ2-3; D is ambiguous. The V end lost 6 bases, the J end lost 5 bases, and 10 bases lay between the germline ends. The CDR3 is 12 amino acids. CDR1 and CDR2 (germline): SGHRS, YFSETQ. The chain's CDR3 is CASTPPGDTQYF. The CDR3 DNA sequence: TGCGCCAGCACCCCCCCCGGAGATACGCAGTATTTT. Supplemented by reference TRBV5-1 and TRBJ2-3, the full variable domain reads KAGVTQTPRYLIKTRGQQVTLSCSPISGHRSVSWYQQTPGQGLQFLFEYFSETQRNKGNFPGRFSGRQFSNSRSEMNVSTLELGDSALYLCASTPPGDTQYFGPGTRLTVL.

V and J are TRBV29-1 and TRBJ2-3; 9 positions match TRBD2. The CDR3 is 15 amino acids. J lost 0 bases, V lost 6 bases, and 7 bases had no gene match. CDR1 and CDR2 from the germline V gene are SQVTM and ANQGSEA. DNA for the CDR3: TGCAGCGTCTCGGGCGGGAGGGGCAGCACAGATACGCAGTATTTT. It codes for CSVSGGRGSTDTQYF.